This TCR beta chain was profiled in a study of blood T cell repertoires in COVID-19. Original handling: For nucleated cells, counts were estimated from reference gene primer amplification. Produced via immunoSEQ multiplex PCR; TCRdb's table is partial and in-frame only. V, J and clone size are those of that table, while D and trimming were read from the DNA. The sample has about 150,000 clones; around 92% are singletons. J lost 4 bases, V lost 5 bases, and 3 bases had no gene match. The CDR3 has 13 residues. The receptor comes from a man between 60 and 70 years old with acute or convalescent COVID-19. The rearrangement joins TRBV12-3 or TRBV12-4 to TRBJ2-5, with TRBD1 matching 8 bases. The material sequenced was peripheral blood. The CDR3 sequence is CASSIDRGETQYF. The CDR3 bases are TGTGCCAGCAGTATTGACAGGGGAGAGACCCAGTACTTC.